Below, 9 T cell receptor beta chains from the same sample are listed, as sequenced in a study of cytomegalovirus exposure and HLA in healthy donors. The PCR used 60 Vbeta and 13 Jbeta primers. TCRdb keeps only in-frame clones here, not all; method: immunoSEQ multiplex PCR. The repertoire consists of roughly 100,000 clones, with 78% occurring once and the leading ten covering 1.3%. The sequencing sample was made of PBMCs. Source of these receptors: a man aged 30 to 39 in good health and CMV-seronegative.

This clone was observed a few times. CDR3 coding DNA: TGTGCCAGTAGCCCGGACAGGGGGAGACCCAATCAGCCCCAGCATTTT. This translates into CASSPDRGRPNQPQHF. This sequence joins TRBV19 and TRBJ1-5; TRBD1 aligns across 10 bases. V lost 6 bases to trimming and J lost 3 bases; unmatched junction nucleotides: 8. The CDR3 has 16 amino acids. The germline gives CDR1 LNHDA, CDR2 SQIVND (reference sequence).

The rearrangement uses TRBV7-2 and TRBJ1-1; D perhaps matches TRBD1 (5 bases). The CDR3 is 14 residues long. The germline V gene has CDR1 SGHTA and CDR2 FQGNSA. The V end lost 0 bases, the J end lost 5 bases, and 10 bases lay between the germline ends. The CDR3 nucleotides are TGTGCCAGCAGCTTAGCCGGCAGGGTAACTGAAGCTTTCTTT. It translates to CASSLAGRVTEAFF. The full variable domain, in which reference TRBV7-2 and TRBJ1-1 provide the parts outside the CDR3, is GAGVSQSPSNKVTEKGKDVELRCDPISGHTALYWYRQSLGQGLEFLIYFQGNSAPDKSGLPSDRFSAERTGGSVSTLTIQRTQQEDSAVYLCASSLAGRVTEAFFGQGTRLTVV.

This rearrangement joins TRBV19 to TRBJ2-5; D might be TRBD2 (5 bases). CDR3 length equals 13 residues. Trimming removed 3 bases from V and 3 bases from J, with 8 bases in between. CDR1 LNHDA and CDR2 SQIVND come from the germline V gene (reference sequence). The CDR3 nucleotides are TGTGCCAGTAGTATCGACGGGGAAGAGACCCAGTACTTC. Translating gives CASSIDGEETQYF.

The chain is built from TRBV4-1 and TRBJ1-2, with D possibly matching TRBD1 (5 bases). CDR3 length equals 15 residues. Trimming took 1 base from V and 4 from J, leaving 13 bases between them. The germline V gene has CDR1 MGHRA and CDR2 YSYEKL. The CDR3 bases are TGCGCCAGCAGCCAAGTTCGACAGTCGCTCTATGGCTACACCTTC. Encoded protein: CASSQVRQSLYGYTF.

The CDR3 DNA follows: TGTGCCAGCTCACAGCTAGCGGGAGGTTCCGAGACCCAGTACTTC. It codes for CASSQLAGGSETQYF. The rearrangement uses TRBV18 and TRBJ2-5; TRBD2 matches at 11 bases. Germline V CDR1 and CDR2: KGHSH, LQKENI. This CDR3 has 15 residues. V lost 4 bases to trimming and J lost 5 bases; unmatched junction nucleotides: 6.

This clone was observed a handful of times. V gene TRBV6-1 combines with J gene TRBJ2-7; D may be TRBD1 (6 bases). This CDR3 has 14 amino acids. V was trimmed by 2 bases and J by 6 bases, leaving 14 bases between them. The germline gives CDR1 MNHNS, CDR2 SASEGT. The CDR3 DNA reads TGTGCCAGCAGTGAAACTAGGGGGACATTCGAGCAGTACTTC. This sequence encodes CASSETRGTFEQYF.

This clone was seen a few times. The identical CDR3 is also encoded by other nucleotide sequences in the sample. The chain links TRBV9 to TRBJ1-2, with 9 bases that match TRBD1. The junction had 5 bases not matched to a gene; V was cut back by 0 bases and J by 5 bases. The CDR3 has 15 residues. Germline-derived CDR1 and CDR2 are SGDLS and YYNGEE. For the CDR3, the DNA is TGTGCCAGCAGCGTAGCTACGGGACAGGGTTATGGCTACACCTTC. Translated: CASSVATGQGYGYTF. Full variable domain (remainder filled in from reference TRBV9 and TRBJ1-2): DSGVTQTPKHLITATGQRVTLRCSPRSGDLSVYWYQQSLDQGLQFLIQYYNGEERAKGNILERFSAQQFPDLHSELNLSSLELGDSALYFCASSVATGQGYGYTFGSGTRLTVV.

The chain combines TRBV5-6 with TRBJ2-2; 9 bases are shared with TRBD2. Germline-derived CDR1 and CDR2 are SGHDT and YYEEEE. The CDR3 contains 15 residues. With V trimmed by 4 bases and J by 3 bases, 4 bases remained unmatched. The CDR3 DNA is TGTGCCAGCAGCGGCGGGGGGGCTGACACCGGGGAGCTGTTTTTT. It is translated as CASSGGGADTGELFF.

This clone occurred once. The chain joins TRBV10-3 to TRBJ1-2; no firm D call. CDR3 length equals 16 residues. Trimming removed 0 bases at V and 6 bases at J, with 17 bases between. Germline-derived CDR1 and CDR2 are ENHRY and SYGVKD. The CDR3 sequence: CAISESRESGRHGYTF. The DNA of the CDR3 is TGTGCCATCAGTGAGTCGAGAGAGTCTGGGAGGCATGGCTACACCTTC.